In its sample, the clone carrying this TCR beta chain was seen a few times. Its antigen is not known. Produced via immunoSEQ multiplex PCR; TCRdb's table is partial and in-frame only. This table has 500,000 or so clones, around 90% appearing once. The data derive from a study of Ad26.COV2.S vaccination and SARS-CoV-2 variants. V lost 11 bases, J lost 2 bases, and 12 bases stayed unmatched. The CDR3 extends over 14 amino acids. Germline CDR1 reads MDHEN; CDR2 reads SYDVKM. This sample's treatment: around 19 received Ad26.COV2.S at low or high dose, single or two shots; 5 received placebo; per-sample allocation not given. On day 63 after the first injection, vaccine and placebo recipients gave samples. Findings of the study overall: Recipients given vaccine exceeded placebo recipients in spike-specific TCR breadth. Analyses of TCR breadth and depth may have underestimated total T cell responses.

The source material was peripheral blood, sampled in a trial of Ad26.COV2.S vaccine versus placebo. The TCR was taken from a person aged 18-65 years who received the Ad26.COV2.S COVID-19 vaccine or a placebo. V is TRBV28 and J is TRBJ2-7; TRBD2 agrees at 7 bases. As DNA, the CDR3 is TGTGCCGTCGCGGGACTACGTATCCCCTACGAGCAGTACTTC. This gives the protein CAVAGLRIPYEQYF.